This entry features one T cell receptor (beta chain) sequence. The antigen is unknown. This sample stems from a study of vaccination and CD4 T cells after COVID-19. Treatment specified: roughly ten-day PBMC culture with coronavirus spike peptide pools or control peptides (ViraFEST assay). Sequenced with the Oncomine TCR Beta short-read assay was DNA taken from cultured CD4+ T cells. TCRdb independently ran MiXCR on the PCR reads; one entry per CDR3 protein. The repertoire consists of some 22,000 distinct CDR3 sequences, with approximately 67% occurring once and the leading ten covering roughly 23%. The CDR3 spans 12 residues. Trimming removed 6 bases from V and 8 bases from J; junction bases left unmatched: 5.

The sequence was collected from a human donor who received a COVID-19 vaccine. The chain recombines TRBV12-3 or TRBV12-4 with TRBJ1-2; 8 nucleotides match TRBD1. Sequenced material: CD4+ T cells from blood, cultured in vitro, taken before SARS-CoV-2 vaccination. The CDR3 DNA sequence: TGTGCCAGCAGCAGGGGGCATCAGGGCTACACCTTC. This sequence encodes CASSRGHQGYTF.